This T cell receptor beta chain is from a study of shared clonotypes between healthy human individuals. Study-level findings and limits: When naive CD4 clonotypes were compared across a handful of donors, 4% to 6.5% were shared. Generally, naive subsets came out with larger estimated richness than memory subsets.

In regard to this clone: Its antigen is unidentified.

Germline CDR1 reads SGDLS; CDR2 reads YYNGEE. V lost 4 bases and J lost 0; bases outside the gene matches: 3. The CDR3 has 14 residues. The data were produced by immunoSEQ multiplex PCR, yet TCRdb's version contains in-frame clones alone and is incomplete. The table has 400,000 or so clones, 90% to 97% seen once. Sequencing was done on a sample of memory CD8+ T cells sorted from blood. Indicated subset: CD45RO+ cells pooled with CCR7-negative TemRA cells. The chain couples TRBV9 to TRBJ2-7; 8 positions agree with TRBD1. The sequence came from a man younger than 45 in good health. CDR3 sequence reads: CASSLDRGSYEQYF. CDR3 DNA: TGTGCCAGCAGCCTAGACAGGGGCTCCTACGAGCAGTACTTC.